Each of the 18 T cell receptor beta chains below was sequenced from the same sample in a study of identical twins. TCRdb used MiXCR to reprocess the 5' RACE reads, holding one entry per CDR3 protein. This sample has hundreds of thousands of distinct CDR3 sequences, with under 25% found just once. These data also featured in a second study, about yellow fever vaccine responses in identical twins.

The specimen sequenced was CD4+ T cells sorted from blood. The receptors were gathered from a woman between 18 and 29 years old in good health.

This clonotype was seen a handful of times. The V gene is TRBV5-1, the J gene TRBJ1-6; the D gene is possibly TRBD1 (6 bases). The germline CDR1 and CDR2 sequences are SGHRS and YFSETQ. This CDR3 is built from 14 residues. Trimming removed 0 bases from V and 8 bases from J, with 9 bases in between. CDR3 in DNA: TGCGCCAGCAGCTTGGTCAGGGGTTATTCACCCCTCCACTTT. Translating it yields CASSLVRGYSPLHF.

The chain uses TRBV4-1 and TRBJ1-2, with D possibly matching TRBD1 (5 bases). Trimming removed 4 bases at V and 4 bases at J, with 16 bases between. Germline lookup yields CDR1 MGHRA and CDR2 YSYEKL. The CDR3 has 15 amino acids. CDR3 protein: CASSPNRGDGYGYTF. Here the CDR3 DNA reads TGCGCCAGCAGCCCAAATCGGGGCGATGGCTATGGCTACACCTTC.

This clonotype has more than one count but fewer than ten. The V and J genes are TRBV28 and TRBJ2-2, with 9 bases identical to TRBD2. This CDR3 is built from 13 residues. Looked up from germline, CDR1 is MDHEN and CDR2 is SYDVKM. The trim removed 7 bases at V and 6 bases at J, leaving 3 bases unmatched. The CDR3 region has the DNA TGTGCCAGCAAAGTAGCGGGGGCCGGGGAGCTGTTTTTT. Protein: CASKVAGAGELFF. The full variable domain, with the rest looked up from reference TRBV28 and TRBJ2-2, is DVKVTQSSRYLVKRTGEKVFLECVQDMDHENMFWYRQDPGLGLRLIYFSYDVKMKEKGDIPEGYSVSREKKERFSLILESASTNQTSMYLCASKVAGAGELFFGEGSRLTVL.

V gene TRBV28 combines with J gene TRBJ1-2, with a tentative D call TRBD1 (6 bases). This CDR3 is built from 15 residues. Germline CDR1 reads MDHEN; CDR2 reads SYDVKM. With 5 bases removed from V and 4 bases from J, the gap between germline ends came to 17 bases. The CDR3, as DNA: TGTGCCAGCAGTCCGTCGGACAGAATATCCTATGGCTACACCTTC. Protein product: CASSPSDRISYGYTF.

This clonotype was observed a single time. The CDR3 loop is CASTLGATEAFF. CDR3 bases: TGTGCCAGCACCCTCGGGGCCACTGAAGCTTTCTTT. The chain joins TRBV7-9 to TRBJ1-1; TRBD1 is a possible D gene (5 bases). The CDR3 has 12 amino acids. With 7 bases removed from V and 4 bases from J, the gap between germline ends came to 10 bases. Germline CDR1 reads SEHNR; CDR2 reads FQNEAQ (reference sequence).

The rearrangement uses TRBV7-8 and TRBJ2-4, with 11 bases identical to TRBD2. Germline CDR1 and CDR2: SGHVS and FQNEAQ. Trimming cost V 3 bases and J 9 bases; bases outside gene matches: 4. The CDR3 sequence is 14 residues long. The CDR3 here is CASSLGLAVTIQYF. The CDR3 DNA sequence: TGTGCCAGCAGCTTGGGACTAGCGGTAACCATTCAGTACTTC.

This clonotype has just a few counts. This rearrangement joins TRBV9 to TRBJ2-2; the D is unclear. The CDR3 has 13 amino acids. V lost 0 bases to trimming and J lost 6 bases, with 6 bases between them. Germline V gene sequence: CDR1 SGDLS, CDR2 YYNGEE. The CDR3 sequence: CASSVVTAGELFF. The CDR3 coding sequence is TGTGCCAGCAGCGTAGTCACGGCCGGGGAGCTGTTTTTT. The entire variable domain, with the rest obtained from reference TRBV9 and TRBJ2-2, is as follows: DSGVTQTPKHLITATGQRVTLRCSPRSGDLSVYWYQQSLDQGLQFLIQYYNGEERAKGNILERFSAQQFPDLHSELNLSSLELGDSALYFCASSVVTAGELFFGEGSRLTVL.

The chain employs TRBV28 and TRBJ2-5, with a possible D match to TRBD2 (6 bases). The CDR3 has 14 amino acids. Looked up from germline, CDR1 is MDHEN and CDR2 is SYDVKM. Deletions cut 4 bases from V and 7 bases from J, with 16 bases between. The CDR3 bases are TGTGCCAGCAGTTCAAACAGGCCGCGGGGGACCCAGTACTTC. It yields the protein CASSSNRPRGTQYF.

The chain couples TRBV12-3 or TRBV12-4 to TRBJ2-2; maybe TRBD1 (5 bases). The V end was cut by 3 bases, the J end by 0 bases, with 11 bases between. The CDR3 is 16 residues long. CDR3: CASSFLRQTNTGELFF. The CDR3 nucleotides are TGTGCCAGCAGTTTTCTTAGACAGACGAACACCGGGGAGCTGTTTTTT.

V usage is TRBV20-1 and J usage is TRBJ2-7, with D perhaps matching TRBD2 (6 bases). The germline CDR1 and CDR2 sequences are DFQATT and SNEGSKA (reference sequence). Trimming removed 6 bases at V and 7 bases at J, with 22 bases between. The CDR3 has 14 residues. The DNA of the CDR3 is TGCAGTGCCACGCCGGGACTCGCCTTCGGGGAGCAGTACTTC. Amino acid sequence: CSATPGLAFGEQYF.

V gene TRBV15 combines with J gene TRBJ2-3; tentatively, D is TRBD2 (5 bases). The V end was cut by 5 bases, the J end by 1 base, with 10 bases between. The germline CDR1 and CDR2 sequences are LNHNV and YYDKDF (reference sequence). This CDR3 is 14 amino acids long. As DNA, the CDR3 is TGTGCCACCAGCCTCTTGCGGGGCACAGATACGCAGTATTTT. It yields the protein CATSLLRGTDTQYF.

A few counts support this clonotype. V is TRBV20-1 and J is TRBJ2-3; D remains ambiguous. The CDR3 runs to 17 residues. The V and J ends lost 1 base and 0 bases respectively, with 17 bases between them. Germline V gives CDR1 DFQATT, CDR2 SNEGSKA (reference sequence). CDR3 protein: CSARAIRVADSTDTQYF. The CDR3 coding sequence is TGCAGTGCTAGAGCCATAAGGGTGGCAGATAGCACAGATACGCAGTATTTT.

This clonotype appeared a few times. The chain couples TRBV15 to TRBJ1-2; no reliable D call. The V gene lost 5 bases and the J gene lost 1 base, with 14 bases spanning the gap. There are 15 residues in the CDR3. Germline values: CDR1 LNHNV, CDR2 YYDKDF (reference sequence). CDR3 protein: CATSAQAEINYGYTF. The CDR3 DNA reads TGTGCCACCAGCGCCCAGGCAGAAATTAACTATGGCTACACCTTC.

This clonotype showed up just a few times. The genes are TRBV28 and TRBJ2-7; 11 nucleotides align to TRBD2. The CDR3 extends over 16 amino acids. Germline V lookup: CDR1 MDHEN, CDR2 SYDVKM. With 5 bases clipped from V and 6 bases from J, the junction kept 12 bases outside the gene matches. The CDR3 protein is CASSPMKLAGVSEQYF. The CDR3 DNA is TGTGCCAGCAGTCCCATGAAACTAGCGGGAGTATCCGAGCAGTACTTC.

This clonotype occurred a few times. This chain joins TRBV20-1 and TRBJ2-1, with 9 nucleotides matching TRBD1. The V gene end was trimmed by 3 bases and the J gene end by 7 bases; junction bases not matched to a gene: 4. Germline V gene sequence: CDR1 DFQATT, CDR2 SNEGSKA (reference sequence). CDR3 length equals 13 residues. CDR3 bases: TGCAGTGCTAGTAAGGACAGGGGAAATGAGCAGTTCTTC. It encodes CSASKDRGNEQFF.

This clonotype has more than one count but fewer than ten. The chain is built from TRBV7-3 and TRBJ2-1, with 13 bases identical to TRBD2. Germline loops: CDR1 SGHTA, CDR2 FQGTGA. This CDR3 has 16 residues. J was trimmed by 6 bases and V by 4 bases; bases with no gene match: 6. The CDR3 DNA follows: TGTGCCAGCAGCTCGAGGGGACTAGCGGGAACCAATGAGCAGTTCTTC. Its protein is CASSSRGLAGTNEQFF.

This clonotype has just a few counts. V usage is TRBV7-9 and J usage is TRBJ2-5; 10 nucleotides line up with TRBD1. Germline V gene sequence: CDR1 SEHNR, CDR2 FQNEAQ (reference sequence). V shed 5 bases and J 1 base; nucleotides not matched to a gene: 4. The CDR3 runs to 15 residues. The CDR3 loop is CASSRGQGIQETQYF. The DNA of the CDR3 is TGTGCCAGCAGCCGGGGACAGGGGATCCAAGAGACCCAGTACTTC.

This clonotype occurred a few times. V gene TRBV11-2 combines with J gene TRBJ1-6; D remains ambiguous. V was trimmed by 1 base and J by 13 bases, leaving 8 bases between them. CDR1 is SGHAT, CDR2 FQNNGV, per germline. The CDR3 length is 12 residues. The CDR3 DNA is TGTGCCAGCAGCTTAGGTACATGGCCCCTCCACTTT. Protein product: CASSLGTWPLHF.